The 10 T cell receptor beta chains reported below all come from one sample, sequenced in a study of blood T cells in healthy people across ages. Next came a second PCR, run for about 6 to 12 cycles, which used a sample-barcoded 5' primer along with a J-beta primer mix. Using its own MiXCR run on the 5' RACE reads, TCRdb lists one record per CDR3 protein. The table shows fewer than 750,000 distinct CDR3 sequences, with over 40% occurring only once. The sample taken for sequencing was blood. The receptors originated from a woman older than 75 in good health.

This chain connects TRBV5-1 to TRBJ2-1; the D gene is possibly TRBD2 (6 bases). Germline V gene sequence: CDR1 SGHRS, CDR2 YFSETQ. The V gene lost 5 bases and the J gene lost 7 bases, with 16 bases spanning the gap. CDR3 length: 14 amino acids. The CDR3 reads CASRTALASNEQFF. CDR3 nucleotide sequence: TGCGCCAGCAGGACCGCACTAGCCAGTAATGAGCAGTTCTTC.

This clonotype was detected only once. The gene calls are TRBV11-2 and TRBJ2-7; no definite D call. CDR1 is SGHAT and CDR2 is FQNNGV in the germline V gene. This CDR3 has 14 amino acids. V lost 1 base, J lost 2 bases, and 9 bases lay in between. CDR3 protein: CASSLALIAYEQYF. The CDR3 nucleotides are TGTGCCAGCAGCTTAGCTCTGATAGCCTACGAGCAGTACTTC.

Note on this clonotype: A read error may be the cause here, since a much bigger clone is one base away. The chain uses TRBV7-2 and TRBJ2-5; no clear D. Germline V gene sequence: CDR1 SGHTA, CDR2 FQGNSA. The CDR3 runs to 14 residues. CDR3 nucleotide sequence: TGTGTCAGCAGCTTATTCGCGGTCCGGGAGACCCAGTACTTC. This encodes CVSSLFAVRETQYF.

This clonotype was counted many times. The V gene is TRBV12-3 or TRBV12-4, the J gene TRBJ2-1, with D perhaps matching TRBD1 (5 bases). The CDR3 is 15 residues long. Trimming took 1 base from V and 1 from J, leaving 8 bases between them. This CDR3 reads CASSLGTPSYNEQFF. The CDR3 bases are TGTGCCAGCAGTTTAGGGACACCTTCCTACAATGAGCAGTTCTTC.

This clonotype was counted between two and nine times. In DNA, the CDR3 is TGCAGCGGACCGGGACAGGGACTTGTACAGTACTTC. Its protein is CSGPGQGLVQYF. The chain combines TRBV29-1 with TRBJ2-7; 9 nucleotides line up with TRBD1. This CDR3 contains 12 residues. Losses at the gene ends were 7 bases for V and 10 bases for J; bases not matched to a gene: 11. Germline CDR1 reads SQVTM; CDR2 reads ANQGSEA.

This clonotype was counted many times. This chain joins TRBV28 and TRBJ2-7; 9 nucleotides align to TRBD2. The CDR3 loop spans 15 amino acids. Germline CDR1 and CDR2: MDHEN and SYDVKM. After removal of 4 bases from V and 2 bases from J, the junction contained 6 bases not matched to a gene. CDR3 nucleotides: TGTGCCAGCAGTTCTCAGACTAGCGGAGCCTACGAGCAGTACTTC. It encodes CASSSQTSGAYEQYF.

The chain carries TRBV4-1 and TRBJ2-7; 8 bases map to TRBD2. The J call is uncertain, as TRBJ2-5 better fits the DNA end. The germline CDR1 and CDR2 sequences are MGHRA and YSYEKL. The CDR3 length is 15 residues. The CDR3 DNA reads as TGCGCCAGCAGCCAAGGGTTGGTTAGCGGGGCGACCCAGTACTTC. This sequence encodes CASSQGLVSGATQYF.

The chain links TRBV29-1 to TRBJ2-3, with 10 bases fitting TRBD1. V lost 8 bases to trimming and J lost 5 bases; unmatched junction nucleotides: 10. Germline V gene sequence: CDR1 SQVTM, CDR2 ANQGSEA. This CDR3 is built from 14 residues. In DNA, the CDR3 is TGCAGCCTCTACCTGGACAGGGGGGGAGATACGCAGTATTTT. This encodes CSLYLDRGGDTQYF.

V is TRBV7-2 and J is TRBJ1-4, with a possible D match to TRBD1 (6 bases). CDR3 size: 16 residues. Trimming shortened V by 5 bases and J by 0 bases, and 13 bases separated the two germline ends. The germline V gene encodes CDR1 SGHTA and CDR2 FQGNSA. For the CDR3, the DNA is TGTGCCAGCAGCCCCTCCGGGACATCAACTAATGAAAAACTGTTTTTT. Its protein is CASSPSGTSTNEKLFF.

As to this clonotype: A much larger clone lies one base from this, so it may be a read error. V is TRBV7-2 and J is TRBJ2-1; 8 bases are a match to TRBD2. The CDR3 has 16 residues. Germline CDR1 is SGHTA and CDR2 is FQGNSA. Trimming cost V 5 bases and J 2 bases; bases outside gene matches: 8. For the CDR3, the DNA is TGTGCCAGCAGCCCGCCGGGACTAGTCCCCTACAATGAGCAGTTCTTC. Amino acid sequence: CASSPPGLVPYNEQFF. The variable domain in full, completed from reference TRBV7-2 and TRBJ2-1, reads GAGVSQSPSNKVTEKGKDVELRCDPISGHTALYWYRQSLGQGLEFLIYFQGNSAPDKSGLPSDRFSAERTGGSVSTLTIQRTQQEDSAVYLCASSPPGLVPYNEQFFGPGTRLTVL.